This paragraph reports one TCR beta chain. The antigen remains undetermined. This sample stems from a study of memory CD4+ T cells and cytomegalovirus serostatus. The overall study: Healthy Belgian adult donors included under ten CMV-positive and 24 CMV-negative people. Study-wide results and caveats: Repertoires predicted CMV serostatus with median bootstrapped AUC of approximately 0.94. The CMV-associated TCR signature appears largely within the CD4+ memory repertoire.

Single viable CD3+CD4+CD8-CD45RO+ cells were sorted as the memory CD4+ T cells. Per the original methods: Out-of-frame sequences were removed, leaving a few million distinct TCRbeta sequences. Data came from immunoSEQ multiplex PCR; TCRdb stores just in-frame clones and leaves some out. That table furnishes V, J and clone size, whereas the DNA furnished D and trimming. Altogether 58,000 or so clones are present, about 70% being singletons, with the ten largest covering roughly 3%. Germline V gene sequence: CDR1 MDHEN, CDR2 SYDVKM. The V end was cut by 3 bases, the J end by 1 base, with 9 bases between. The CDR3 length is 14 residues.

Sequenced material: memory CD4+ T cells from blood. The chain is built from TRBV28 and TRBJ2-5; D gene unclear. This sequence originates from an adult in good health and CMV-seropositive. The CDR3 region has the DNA TGTGCCAGCAGTTTGTTGCCCTCCCAAGAGACCCAGTACTTC. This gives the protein CASSLLPSQETQYF.